These T cell receptor beta chains were read from a single sample in a study of blood T cell repertoires in COVID-19. Sequenced by immunoSEQ multiplex PCR; TCRdb stores in-frame clones only, minus some. The sample holds 270,000 or so clones; 85% are singletons and the top ten take 6.6%. Sequencing was done on a sample of PBMCs or T cells enriched from blood (not recorded which). Receptor source: a woman in her forties or fifties who had been exposed to COVID-19. Both conserved end residues are part of each CDR3. Fields, in order: D gene, J gene, V gene, clone size, CDR3 protein, CDR3 DNA. The D gene is left open where the match is weak. Clone size is stated in some rows and not others, as once, few, many or a class when expanded.

NA	TRBJ2-3	TRBV6-1	NA	CASSEAHRASDTQYF	TGTGCCAGCAGTGAAGCGCACAGGGCATCAGATACGCAGTATTTT
NA	TRBJ1-1	TRBV19	NA	CASSPGGTTGNTEAFF	TGTGCCAGTAGTCCGGGAGGGACGACAGGAAACACTGAAGCTTTCTTT
NA	TRBJ1-1	TRBV28	NA	CASSEGSRGEAFF	TGTGCCAGCAGTGAGGGATCTCGAGGGGAAGCTTTCTTT
TRBD1	TRBJ1-1	TRBV6-5	many	CASSYRQGVTEAFF	TGTGCCAGCAGTTACCGACAGGGGGTAACTGAAGCTTTCTTT
NA	TRBJ2-3	TRBV19	NA	CASSTPEGHTDTQYF	TGTGCCAGTAGTACCCCCGAGGGCCACACAGATACGCAGTATTTT
TRBD2	TRBJ2-3	TRBV28	few	CASSRLAGERTQYF	TGTGCCAGCAGTCGACTAGCGGGGGAGCGGACGCAGTATTTT
TRBD1	TRBJ1-1	TRBV28	NA	CASSPGGQGVPEAFF	TGTGCCAGCAGTCCAGGGGGACAGGGGGTCCCTGAAGCTTTCTTT
TRBD2	TRBJ2-7	TRBV7-2	NA	CASSLYASGVYEQYF	TGTGCCAGCAGCTTATACGCTAGCGGGGTCTACGAGCAGTACTTC
NA	TRBJ2-2	TRBV7-8	NA	CASSLDGAGELFF	TGTGCCAGCAGCTTAGACGGGGCCGGGGAGCTGTTTTTT
TRBD1	TRBJ2-1	TRBV3-1/TRBV3-2	NA	CASSHRTGIYNEQFF	TGTGCCAGCAGCCACAGGACAGGGATATACAATGAGCAGTTCTTC
NA	TRBJ2-5	TRBV5-1	NA	CASSWGRLIQETQYF	TGCGCCAGCAGCTGGGGCAGATTAATCCAAGAGACCCAGTACTTC
TRBD2	TRBJ2-1	TRBV10-3	few	CAIASGGSSYNEQFF	TGTGCCATCGCTAGCGGGGGGAGCTCCTACAATGAGCAGTTCTTC
TRBD1	TRBJ2-7	TRBV7-9	once	CASTSGQAGYEQYF	TGTGCCAGCACCTCCGGACAGGCTGGCTACGAGCAGTACTTC
NA	TRBJ2-2	TRBV7-8	NA	CASSLSGGSNTGELFF	TGTGCCAGCAGCTTAAGTGGGGGGTCGAACACCGGGGAGCTGTTTTTT
NA	TRBJ1-4	TRBV4-2	NA	CASSLTTRGTNEKLFF	TGTGCCAGCAGCCTCACAACCCGGGGAACTAATGAAAAACTGTTTTTT
TRBD1	TRBJ1-1	TRBV12-3/TRBV12-4	NA	CASTRGDRTEAFF	TGTGCCAGCACTCGTGGGGACAGAACTGAAGCTTTCTTT
NA	TRBJ2-7	TRBV10-3	NA	CAIRQNYEQYF	TGTGCCATCAGACAAAACTACGAGCAGTACTTC